Listed below are T cell receptor beta chains from one sample, sequenced in a study of blood T cell repertoires in COVID-19. TCRdb's table, derived via immunoSEQ multiplex PCR, lists solely in-frame clones and lacks some. The data hold approximately 400,000 clones, with around 84% observed a single time. The sample was peripheral blood. These receptors all come from a human donor with acute or convalescent COVID-19. The donor label of this sample is uncertain. Both conserved end residues are part of each CDR3. A D gene is named only where the DNA matches it firmly. Expanded clones are given a class, and other clones once, few, many or no size at all.

J,V,size,D,DNA,CDR3
TRBJ2-5,TRBV7-9,-,TRBD2,TGTGCCAGCCGACTAGCGGGGGGTCCCCCGGGAGAGACCCAGTACTTC,CASRLAGGPPGETQYF
TRBJ2-1,TRBV28,-,TRBD1,TGTGCCACCCACCGGGACAGGGTACTCTCCTACAATGAGCAGTTCTTC,CATHRDRVLSYNEQFF
TRBJ2-1,TRBV6-5,-,TRBD1,TGTGCCAGCAGGGGACAGGGGGCTTCGAATGAGCAGTTCTTC,CASRGQGASNEQFF
TRBJ1-2,TRBV7-9,-,TRBD1,TGTGCCAGCAGTCCTCCGGGACAGGGGGATCGGGATGGCTACACCTTC,CASSPPGQGDRDGYTF
TRBJ1-2,TRBV27,-,TRBD1,TGTGCCAGCAGTTCCCGACAGGGAGATGGCTACACCTTC,CASSSRQGDGYTF
TRBJ1-5,TRBV19,-,-,TGTGCCAGTAAGGCCAGGGGATCCTATCAGCCCCAGCATTTT,CASKARGSYQPQHF
TRBJ1-1,TRBV7-8,few,-,TGTGCCAGCAGCCACCCGGGTACTGAAGCTTTCTTT,CASSHPGTEAFF
TRBJ2-1,TRBV7-7,-,TRBD2,TGTGCCAGCAGCCCCGGGATAGCGGGGGGTTACAATGAGCAGTTCTTC,CASSPGIAGGYNEQFF
TRBJ2-3,TRBV5-6,once,TRBD1,TGTGCCAGCAGCTTTAGAGGGGGCCAACAGTATTTT,CASSFRGGQQYF
TRBJ1-5,TRBV18,-,-,TGTGCCAGCTCACTGTCCGGGACTAGTGGCAATCAGCCCCAGCATTTT,CASSLSGTSGNQPQHF
TRBJ1-2,TRBV5-6,-,-,TGTGCCAGCAGCTTGGGTCAGAACTATGGCTACACCTTC,CASSLGQNYGYTF
TRBJ1-4,TRBV7-8,once,-,TGTGCCAGCAGCTTAGGGCAGTTAAATGAAAAACTGTTTTTT,CASSLGQLNEKLFF
TRBJ1-1,TRBV4-2,-,TRBD1,TGTGCCAGCAGCCAAGAAACAGGGGGCTCGACTGAAGCTTTCTTT,CASSQETGGSTEAFF
TRBJ2-3,TRBV7-2,-,TRBD2,TGTGCCAGCAGCTCGCGGGGGGGCACAGATACGCAGTATTTT,CASSSRGGTDTQYF
TRBJ1-3,TRBV19,-,-,TGTGCCAGTAGTGCCACTTATCAGCGTGGAAACACCATATATTTT,CASSATYQRGNTIYF
TRBJ2-1,TRBV3-1/TRBV3-2,-,TRBD1,TGTGCCAGCAGCCCGGACAGGGACAATGAGCAGTTCTTC,CASSPDRDNEQFF
TRBJ1-2,TRBV2,-,-,TGTGCCAGCAATAGGGGCGATGGCTACACCTTC,CASNRGDGYTF
TRBJ1-1,TRBV14,-,-,TGTGCCAGCAGCCAAGATCGGGGGGGCAAAGCTTTCTTT,CASSQDRGGKAFF
TRBJ1-5,TRBV6-5,-,TRBD1,TGTGCCAGCAGCCTCGACAGGGACTCTCAGCCCCAGCATTTT,CASSLDRDSQPQHF
TRBJ1-5,TRBV4-1,-,-,TGCGCCAGCAGCCAAGTCGGGGGGAGCAATCAGCCCCAGCATTTT,CASSQVGGSNQPQHF
TRBJ1-6,TRBV11-2,-,-,TGTGCCAGCAGCTTCACCCAGGGTGACCCCCTCCACTTT,CASSFTQGDPLHF
TRBJ1-5,TRBV19,few,-,TGTGCCAGTAGGAGCGGAAATAGCAATCAGCCCCAGCATTTT,CASRSGNSNQPQHF
TRBJ1-2,TRBV7-6,-,TRBD1,TGTGCCAGCAGCAATGGACAGGGGGCGGGTGGTGGCTACACCTTC,CASSNGQGAGGGYTF
TRBJ2-1,TRBV4-1,-,TRBD1,TGCGCCAGCAGCCAAGACGGGGGGACAGGGGGCAGGGACAATGAGCAGTTCTTC,CASSQDGGTGGRDNEQFF
TRBJ1-1,TRBV9,-,-,TGTGCCAGCAGCGTAGACGGGGTAGGCCGATTTAACGCTGAAGCTTTCTTT,CASSVDGVGRFNAEAFF
TRBJ1-5,TRBV4-1,few,-,TGCGCCAGCAGCCAAGATCTCAGTGGTAGCAATCAGCCCCAGCATTTT,CASSQDLSGSNQPQHF
TRBJ2-7,TRBV9,once,TRBD2,TGCGCCAGCAGCGTAGAACGGGGGGGAAGGGAAGAGCAGTACTTC,CASSVERGGREEQYF
TRBJ1-4,TRBV19,-,-,TGTGCCAGTAGTAGCTGGACAGACCCTAATGAAAAACTGTTTTTT,CASSSWTDPNEKLFF
TRBJ1-2,TRBV7-8,-,-,TGTGCCAGCAGCTTAGGGGCAGGGTCCGATTATGGCTACACCTTC,CASSLGAGSDYGYTF
TRBJ1-2,TRBV28,-,-,TGTGCCAGCAGTTTAGGTCAAGCGTTCGGCTACACCTTC,CASSLGQAFGYTF
TRBJ1-4,TRBV3-1/TRBV3-2,-,-,TGTGCCAGCAGCCAAGAGTGGGTATACTCGGCGGCCCCTGAAAAACTGTTTTTT,CASSQEWVYSAAPEKLFF
TRBJ1-6,TRBV28,-,TRBD1,TGTGCCAGCAGTTACGGGACAGTTAATTCACCCCTCCACTTT,CASSYGTVNSPLHF
TRBJ1-1,TRBV2,-,-,TGTGCCAGCCTCCCGCTGGGACAGAACACTGAAGCTTTCTTT,CASLPLGQNTEAFF
TRBJ1-1,TRBV28,-,TRBD1,TGTGCCAGCAGTTTACCACAAAGGGGGCGGGATACTGAAGCTTTCTTT,CASSLPQRGRDTEAFF
TRBJ2-7,TRBV7-2,-,-,TGTGCCAGCAGCTTAGGAGGCGTCTTCCCCGAGCAGTACTTC,CASSLGGVFPEQYF
TRBJ2-7,TRBV15,-,TRBD2,TGTGCCACCAGCAGAGATCCCACCCCGGGAGGGGAGCAGTACTTC,CATSRDPTPGGEQYF
TRBJ2-3,TRBV19,few,TRBD2,TGTGCCAGTAGTCCGCGGACTAGCGCAAATACGCAGTATTTT,CASSPRTSANTQYF
TRBJ1-1,TRBV19,-,TRBD1,TGTGCCAGTAGTACGAGAGGGGGCCGGAGCACTGAAGCTTTCTTT,CASSTRGGRSTEAFF
TRBJ1-1,TRBV5-1,-,TRBD1,TGCGCCAGCAGCTTGGGGGACAGGGGTACCACTGAAGCTTTCTTT,CASSLGDRGTTEAFF
TRBJ1-4,TRBV28,-,-,TGTGCCAGCAGGGTCGGTGGGGAGAGAAATGAAAAACTGTTTTTT,CASRVGGERNEKLFF
TRBJ2-7,TRBV2,once,-,TGTGCCAGCAGCAGGGTACTCTACGAGCAGTACTTC,CASSRVLYEQYF
TRBJ2-2,TRBV30,-,-,TGTGCCTGGAGTGTACGGTTGACCGGGGAGCTGTTTTTT,CAWSVRLTGELFF
TRBJ1-2,TRBV3-1/TRBV3-2,once,TRBD1,TGTGCCAGCAGCCTGCGACAGGGCGTTAACTATGGCTACACCTTC,CASSLRQGVNYGYTF
TRBJ1-2,TRBV12-3/TRBV12-4,-,-,TGTGCCAGCAGTTCAGTCTATGGCTACACCTTC,CASSSVYGYTF
TRBJ1-4,TRBV30,-,TRBD1,TGTGCCTGGAGCCGACAGGGGGGTGAAAAACTGTTTTTT,CAWSRQGGEKLFF
TRBJ1-2,TRBV9,few,-,TGTGCCAGCAGCGTAGACACGGGGTCTAACTATGGCTACACCTTC,CASSVDTGSNYGYTF
TRBJ2-1,TRBV18,-,TRBD2,TGTGCCAGCTCATCTCAGCGGGGGGGCTCCTACAATGAGCAGTTCTTC,CASSSQRGGSYNEQFF